These 24 T cell receptor beta chains originate from one sample sequenced in a study of response to subunit inactivated influenza vaccine. TCRdb recomputed calls from the RT-PCR reads with MiXCR, one row per CDR3 protein. The table lists 400,000 to 650,000 distinct CDR3 sequences, approximately 7.2% of them singletons. The material sequenced was PBMCs from blood, taken less than 30 months after vaccination. All receptors come from a man aged 50 to 69 who received an inactivated influenza vaccine.

The rearrangement uses TRBV7-2 and TRBJ2-4; no clear D. CDR1 is SGHTA and CDR2 is FQGNSA in the germline V gene. V lost 1 base, J lost 5 bases, and 12 bases lay in between. This CDR3 is 15 amino acids long. The CDR3 loop reads CASSLGARLQNIQYF. The CDR3 DNA sequence: TGTGCCAGCAGCTTAGGAGCCAGGTTACAAAACATTCAGTACTTC.

This clonotype was recorded at least ten times. The chain joins TRBV12-3 or TRBV12-4 to TRBJ2-4; D gene unclear. This CDR3 spans 14 amino acids. The V end was cut by 5 bases, the J end by 5 bases, with 13 bases between. CDR3 nucleotides: TGTGCCAGCAGTCCCCTACAGTCCCAAAACATTCAGTACTTC. Protein product: CASSPLQSQNIQYF.

The J gene is TRBJ2-2, the V gene TRBV29-1, with no clear D. V was clipped by 2 bases and J by 6 bases, with 7 bases between them. CDR3 size: 12 residues. Germline CDR1 is SQVTM and CDR2 is ANQGSEA. CDR3: CSVEISPGELFF. CDR3 bases: TGCAGCGTTGAAATTAGTCCCGGGGAGCTGTTTTTT.

In regard to this clonotype: A read error may explain this, as a much larger clone is one base away. The V gene is TRBV20-1, the J gene TRBJ2-1; a possible D gene is TRBD2 (6 bases). The CDR3 spans 15 residues. Germline CDR1 reads DFQATT; CDR2 reads SNEGSKA (reference sequence). CDR3 loop: CSARPRLGAWGERFF. CDR3 sequence (DNA): TGCAGTGCCCGACCGCGACTAGGGGCGTGGGGTGAGCGGTTCTTC.

The chain carries TRBV29-1 and TRBJ2-7; perhaps TRBD1 as D (6 bases). Trimming pared 6 bases from V and 4 bases from J, leaving 19 bases between. The CDR3 runs 14 residues. Germline V gives CDR1 SQVTM, CDR2 ANQGSEA. CDR3 sequence (DNA): TGCAGCGTGGGCTTAGGGGGTGCCCCTTACGAGCAGTACTTC. Protein: CSVGLGGAPYEQYF.

This clonotype has only a few counts. The gene calls are TRBV11-2 and TRBJ2-2; D is undetermined. Trimming cost V 1 base and J 5 bases, with 11 bases left between them. The CDR3 has 15 amino acids. In germline, CDR1 is SGHAT, CDR2 FQNNGV. CDR3 protein: CASSLGPARTGELFF. The DNA of the CDR3 is TGTGCCAGCAGCTTAGGACCTGCGAGAACCGGGGAGCTGTTTTTT.

This chain connects TRBV12-3 or TRBV12-4 to TRBJ1-5; possibly TRBD1 for D (5 bases). The CDR3 is 15 residues long. V was clipped by 1 base and J by 2 bases, with 9 bases between them. The CDR3 DNA reads as TGTGCCAGCAGTTTAGTGGGGCCACGCAATCAGCCCCAGCATTTT. Protein sequence: CASSLVGPRNQPQHF.

The chain recombines TRBV10-3 with TRBJ2-2, with D tentatively TRBD2 (6 bases). The CDR3 runs to 13 residues. Trimming stripped 10 bases from V and 4 bases from J, with 13 bases between. Germline assignment: CDR1 ENHRY and CDR2 SYGVKD. CDR3 DNA: TGTGCCACCGGGATTAGCGGCACCGGGGAGCTGTTTTTT. It translates to CATGISGTGELFF.

The chain employs TRBV6-2 or TRBV6-3 and TRBJ2-2; no clear D gene. Germline values: CDR1 MNHEY, CDR2 SVGEGT. V was cut by 6 bases and J by 2 bases, with 10 bases left in between. The CDR3 runs 14 residues. DNA of the CDR3: TGTGCCAGCAGGCAGAGGATAAACACCGGGGAGCTGTTTTTT. The encoded protein is CASRQRINTGELFF.

V and J are TRBV6-2 or TRBV6-3 and TRBJ2-2, with 10 bases identical to TRBD1. This CDR3 contains 17 residues. V was clipped by 2 bases and J by 3 bases; unmatched bases: 6. Germline V gives CDR1 MNHEY, CDR2 SVGEGT. The CDR3 here is CASSYELGQGYTGELFF. In nucleotides, the CDR3 is TGTGCCAGCAGTTACGAGCTGGGACAGGGGTACACCGGGGAGCTGTTTTTT.

The gene calls are TRBV4-3 and TRBJ2-2; 10 bases are shared with TRBD1. This CDR3 spans 15 amino acids. After removal of 1 base from V and 7 bases from J, the junction contained 3 bases not matched to a gene. Germline lookup yields CDR1 LGHNA and CDR2 YSLEER. CDR3 DNA: TGCGCCAGCAGCCAAGGACAGGGGGCCCACGGGGAGCTGTTTTTT. It codes for CASSQGQGAHGELFF.

This clonotype was detected a few times. V gene TRBV4-1 combines with J gene TRBJ2-2; possibly TRBD1 for D (6 bases). This CDR3 contains 16 residues. Germline values: CDR1 MGHRA, CDR2 YSYEKL. V lost 6 bases, J lost 3 bases, and 17 bases lay in between. CDR3 in amino acids: CASRTIRGLDTGELFF. For the CDR3, the DNA is TGCGCCAGCAGAACTATCAGGGGTCTGGACACCGGGGAGCTGTTTTTT.

This clonotype came up many times. The chain joins TRBV12-3 or TRBV12-4 to TRBJ2-1; 9 bases map to TRBD1. The CDR3 covers 20 residues. After removal of 3 bases from V and 2 bases from J, the junction contained 17 bases not matched to a gene. The CDR3 here is CASSFAQPPITGGPYNEQFF. CDR3 DNA sequence: TGTGCCAGCAGTTTTGCCCAACCCCCGATCACAGGGGGCCCCTACAATGAGCAGTTCTTC.

The chain links TRBV5-1 to TRBJ1-1; TRBD1 is a possible D gene (5 bases). V lost 3 bases and J 5 bases, leaving 17 bases between the germline ends. The CDR3 contains 15 residues. Germline V gives CDR1 SGHRS, CDR2 YFSETQ. The CDR3 DNA reads as TGCGCCAGCAGCTCGAACCCGGGGGATTTTACTGAAGCTTTCTTT. Protein product: CASSSNPGDFTEAFF.

This chain uses TRBV10-2 with TRBJ2-5; TRBD1 agrees at 12 bases. The CDR3 runs to 18 residues. Germline V gene data show CDR1 as WSHSY and CDR2 as SAAADI. V shed 3 bases, J shed 2 bases, and the junction held 10 bases outside the gene matches. CDR3 in amino acids: CASSEGGTGGARQETQYF. In DNA form, the CDR3 reads TGCGCCAGCAGTGAAGGTGGGACAGGGGGCGCTAGGCAAGAGACCCAGTACTTC.

With respect to this clonotype: This sequence may be a read error, since a much larger clone differs from it by one base. This chain joins TRBV9 and TRBJ2-5; no reliable D call. The CDR3 extends over 13 amino acids. V was cut by 4 bases and J by 8 bases, with 15 bases left in between. In germline, CDR1 is SGDLS, CDR2 YYNGEE. CDR3 nucleotide sequence: TGTGCCAGCAGCCGGAGTTCCTCTGATACCCAGTACTTC. This gives the protein CASSRSSSDTQYF.

There are many counts of this clonotype. The chain links TRBV7-9 to TRBJ1-3; TRBD1 might be the D (5 bases). This CDR3 spans 13 amino acids. Trimming removed 2 bases from V and 8 bases from J, with 10 bases in between. Germline CDR1 and CDR2: SEHNR and FQNEAQ (reference sequence). In DNA form, the CDR3 reads TGTGCCAGCAGCTTACGAGAGGGACACACCATATATTTT. Encoded protein: CASSLREGHTIYF.

This clonotype has just a few counts. J is TRBJ2-5 and V is TRBV6-4, with TRBD2 identical over 11 bases. Germline V gives CDR1 MRHNA, CDR2 SNTAGT. There are 15 residues in the CDR3. V shed 5 bases, J shed 2 bases, and the junction held 4 bases outside the gene matches. The CDR3 bases are TGTGCCAGCAGTCCTAGCGGGGGGTTACAAGAGACCCAGTACTTC. This translates into CASSPSGGLQETQYF.

The rearrangement links TRBV11-2 to TRBJ1-1; D possibly corresponds to TRBD1 (5 bases). The CDR3 is 15 amino acids. V lost 5 bases and J 1 base, leaving 14 bases between the germline ends. Germline V gene lookup returns CDR1 SGHAT and CDR2 FQNNGV. CDR3 sequence: CASSRLSDKNTEAFF. In DNA form, the CDR3 reads TGTGCCAGCAGCCGACTCTCGGACAAGAACACTGAAGCTTTCTTT.

This clonotype appeared once. A read error is possible here, since a much larger clone lies one base away. V gene TRBV20-1 combines with J gene TRBJ2-2; D gene unclear. Trimming removed 0 bases from V and 6 bases from J, with 17 bases in between. The CDR3 covers 16 residues. Germline CDR1 DFQATT, CDR2 SNEGSKA (reference sequence). The CDR3: CSARDGLVGRSGELFF. The CDR3, as DNA: TGCAGTGCTAGAGATGGCCTAGTGGGAAGGTCCGGGGAGCTGTTTTTT.

This rearrangement joins TRBV9 to TRBJ2-3; no clear D gene. Looked up from germline, CDR1 is SGDLS and CDR2 is YYNGEE. The length of the CDR3 is 16 residues. Trimming left V 3 bases short and J 3 bases short, with 17 bases between. This CDR3 reads CASSAGLLSGTDTQYF. CDR3 nucleotide sequence: TGTGCCAGCAGCGCGGGCCTCCTCTCTGGGACAGATACGCAGTATTTT.

This clonotype has at least ten counts. The chain links TRBV6-5 to TRBJ2-2; D might be TRBD1 (6 bases). V dropped 3 bases and J dropped 7 bases, with 21 bases sitting between them. Germline CDR1 and CDR2: MNHEY and SVGAGI. The CDR3 is 17 residues long. The CDR3 spells CASSYNVPTGVGGELFF. In nucleotides, the CDR3 is TGTGCCAGCAGTTATAACGTGCCGACAGGAGTAGGCGGGGAGCTGTTTTTT.

The chain carries TRBV5-1 and TRBJ2-5; D might be TRBD1 (5 bases). The CDR3 consists of 17 residues. Germline CDR1 reads SGHRS; CDR2 reads YFSETQ. V was pared by 3 bases and J by 2 bases, with 20 bases between. The CDR3 nucleotides read TGCGCCAGCAGCTCTCCTATATTGGACACGTGGCAAGAGACCCAGTACTTC. This sequence encodes CASSSPILDTWQETQYF.

Only a few counts were recorded for this clonotype. The rearrangement joins TRBV11-3 to TRBJ2-2; TRBD1 matches at 8 bases. This CDR3 is built from 16 residues. V shed 5 bases and J 5 bases; nucleotides not matched to a gene: 10. Germline V CDR1 and CDR2: SGHNT, YENEEA. This CDR3 is CASSDGQGLRTGELFF. The DNA of the CDR3 is TGTGCCAGCAGCGACGGACAGGGACTGAGGACCGGGGAGCTGTTTTTT.